The 5 T cell receptor beta chains reported below all come from one sample, sequenced in a study of blood T cell repertoires in COVID-19. Using immunoSEQ multiplex PCR, the repertoire was profiled, and TCRdb retains in-frame clones only, with some absent. The repertoire includes roughly 200,000 clones, around 79% of them detected once, and roughly 13% sits in the top ten. Source material: peripheral blood. These receptors were collected from a man in his fifties who had recovered from COVID-19.

The chain carries TRBV25-1 and TRBJ1-4; maybe TRBD1 (6 bases). The CDR3 sequence is 13 residues long. Germline V lookup: CDR1 MGHDK, CDR2 SYGVNS. The germline V and J ends were trimmed by 6 bases and 3 bases, with 8 bases remaining between them. DNA for the CDR3: TGTGCCAGCAGAGCAGGGGCTAATGAAAAACTGTTTTTT. Encoded protein: CASRAGANEKLFF. The variable domain in full, with the rest retrieved from reference TRBV25-1 and TRBJ1-4, is EADIYQTPRYLVIGTGKKITLECSQTMGHDKMYWYQQDPGMELHLIHYSYGVNSTEKGDLSSESTVSRIRTEHFPLTLESARPSHTSQYLCASRAGANEKLFFGSGTQLSVL.

This clone came up a few times. The chain uses TRBV6-2 or TRBV6-3 and TRBJ1-5; no definite D call. Germline V gene data show CDR1 as MNHEY and CDR2 as SVGEGT. CDR3 length equals 12 residues. V dropped 0 bases and J dropped 7 bases, with 4 bases sitting between them. CDR3 nucleotide sequence: TGTGCCAGCAGTTACTCTATGCAGCCCCAGCATTTT. It codes for CASSYSMQPQHF.

V usage is TRBV30 and J usage is TRBJ2-7, with TRBD1 as a possible D gene (6 bases). The germline CDR1 and CDR2 sequences are GTSNPN and SVGIG (reference sequence). V lost 4 bases and J 4 bases, leaving 17 bases between the germline ends. CDR3 size: 14 residues. CDR3 sequence: CAWNREGGLYEQYF. The CDR3 bases are TGTGCCTGGAATCGGGAAGGGGGTCTGTACGAGCAGTACTTC.

This clone was picked up one time. The chain joins TRBV19 to TRBJ1-6; D call uncertain. CDR3 length equals 13 residues. Deletions cut 3 bases from V and 8 bases from J, with 8 bases between. CDR1 and CDR2 from the germline V gene are LNHDA and SQIVND (reference sequence). The CDR3 bases are TGTGCCAGTAGTATTGCCCAGGATTCACCCCTCCACTTT. It codes for CASSIAQDSPLHF.

The chain links TRBV20-1 to TRBJ2-7, with TRBD2 matching over 11 bases. The J segment lost 3 bases and the V segment lost 3 bases, leaving 7 bases of the junction unmatched. The V gene's germline CDR1 is DFQATT and CDR2 SNEGSKA (reference sequence). The CDR3 loop spans 15 amino acids. CDR3 sequence reads: CSASQLAGVLYEQYF. CDR3 in DNA: TGCAGTGCTAGTCAACTAGCGGGAGTACTCTACGAGCAGTACTTC.